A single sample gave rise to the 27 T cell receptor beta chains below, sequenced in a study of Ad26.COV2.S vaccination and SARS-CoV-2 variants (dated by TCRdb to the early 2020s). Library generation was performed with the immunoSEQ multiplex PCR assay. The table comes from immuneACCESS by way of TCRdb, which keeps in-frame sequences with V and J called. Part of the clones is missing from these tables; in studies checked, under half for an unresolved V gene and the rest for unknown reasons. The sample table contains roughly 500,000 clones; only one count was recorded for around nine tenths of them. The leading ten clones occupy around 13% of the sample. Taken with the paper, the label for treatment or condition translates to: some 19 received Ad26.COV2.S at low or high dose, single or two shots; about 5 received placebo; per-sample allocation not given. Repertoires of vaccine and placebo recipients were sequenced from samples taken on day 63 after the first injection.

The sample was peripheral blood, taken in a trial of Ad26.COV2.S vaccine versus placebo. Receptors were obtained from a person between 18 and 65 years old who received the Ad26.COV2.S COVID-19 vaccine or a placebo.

The CDR3 coding sequence is TGTGCCAGCAGCCGGGACAGGACTTACGAGCAGTACTTC. Its translation is CASSRDRTYEQYF. The V and J genes are TRBV7-2 and TRBJ2-7, with 8 nucleotides matching TRBD1. Germline CDR1 and CDR2: SGHTA and FQGNSA. The CDR3 runs 13 residues. V was clipped by 5 bases and J by 4 bases; unmatched bases: 4.

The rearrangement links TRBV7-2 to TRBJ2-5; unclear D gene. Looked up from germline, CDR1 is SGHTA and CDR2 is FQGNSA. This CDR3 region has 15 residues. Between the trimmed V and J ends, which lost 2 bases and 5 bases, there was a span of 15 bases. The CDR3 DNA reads TGTGCCAGCAGCTTAAGGAAGGGTAGGAAGGAGACCCAGTACTTC. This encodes CASSLRKGRKETQYF.

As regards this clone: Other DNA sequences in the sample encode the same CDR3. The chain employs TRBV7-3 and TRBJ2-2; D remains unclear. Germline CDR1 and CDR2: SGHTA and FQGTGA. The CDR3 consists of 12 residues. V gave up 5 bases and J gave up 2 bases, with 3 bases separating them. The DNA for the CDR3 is TGTGCCAGCAGCCCTAACACCGGGGAGCTGTTTTTT. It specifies CASSPNTGELFF.

The CDR3 loop is CATSTGAGMNTEAFF. The CDR3 DNA follows: TGTGCCACCAGCACGGGGGCCGGCATGAACACTGAAGCTTTCTTT. V and J are TRBV15 and TRBJ1-1; maybe TRBD1 (6 bases). The length of the CDR3 is 15 residues. Germline CDR1 is LNHNV and CDR2 is YYDKDF (reference sequence). Trimming removed 4 bases from V and 0 bases from J, with 12 bases in between.

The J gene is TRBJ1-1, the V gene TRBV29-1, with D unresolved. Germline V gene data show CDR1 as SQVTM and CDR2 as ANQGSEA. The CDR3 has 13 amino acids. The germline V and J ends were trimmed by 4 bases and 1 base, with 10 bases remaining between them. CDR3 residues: CSVVRVGNTEAFF. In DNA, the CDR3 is TGCAGCGTTGTAAGGGTTGGGAACACTGAAGCTTTCTTT.

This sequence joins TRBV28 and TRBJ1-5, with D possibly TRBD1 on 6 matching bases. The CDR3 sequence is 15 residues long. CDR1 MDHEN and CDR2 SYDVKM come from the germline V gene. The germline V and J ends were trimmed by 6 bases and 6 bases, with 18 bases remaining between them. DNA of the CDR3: TGTGCCAGCAGCTGGCGTCAGGGGATAGGTCAGCCCCAGCATTTT. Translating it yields CASSWRQGIGQPQHF.

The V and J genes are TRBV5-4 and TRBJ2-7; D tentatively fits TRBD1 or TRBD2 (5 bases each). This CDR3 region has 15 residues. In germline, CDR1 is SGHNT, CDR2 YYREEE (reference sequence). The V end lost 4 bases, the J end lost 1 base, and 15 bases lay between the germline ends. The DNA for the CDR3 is TGTGCCAGCAGCCCTCGGGGCCAAATATCCTACGAGCAGTACTTC. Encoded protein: CASSPRGQISYEQYF.

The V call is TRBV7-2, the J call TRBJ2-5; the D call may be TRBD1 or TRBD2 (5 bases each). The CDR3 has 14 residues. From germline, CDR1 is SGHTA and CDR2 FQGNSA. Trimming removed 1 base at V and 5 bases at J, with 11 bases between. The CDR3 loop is CASSLGGRRETQYF. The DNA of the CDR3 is TGTGCCAGCAGCTTAGGGGGGAGAAGGGAGACCCAGTACTTC. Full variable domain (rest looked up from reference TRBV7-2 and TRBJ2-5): GAGVSQSPSNKVTEKGKDVELRCDPISGHTALYWYRQSLGQGLEFLIYFQGNSAPDKSGLPSDRFSAERTGGSVSTLTIQRTQQEDSAVYLCASSLGGRRETQYFGPGTRLLVL.

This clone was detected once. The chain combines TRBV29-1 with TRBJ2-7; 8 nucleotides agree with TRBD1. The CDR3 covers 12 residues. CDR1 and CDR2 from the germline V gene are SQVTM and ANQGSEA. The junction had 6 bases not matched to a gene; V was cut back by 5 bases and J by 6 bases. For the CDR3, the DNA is TGCAGCGTTTCCAGACAGGGGATCGAGCAGTACTTC. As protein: CSVSRQGIEQYF.

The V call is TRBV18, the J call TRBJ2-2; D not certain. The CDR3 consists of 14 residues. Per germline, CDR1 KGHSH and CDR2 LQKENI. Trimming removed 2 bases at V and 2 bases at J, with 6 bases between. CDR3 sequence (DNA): TGTGCCAGCTCACCATTAGGCAACACCGGGGAGCTGTTTTTT. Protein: CASSPLGNTGELFF.

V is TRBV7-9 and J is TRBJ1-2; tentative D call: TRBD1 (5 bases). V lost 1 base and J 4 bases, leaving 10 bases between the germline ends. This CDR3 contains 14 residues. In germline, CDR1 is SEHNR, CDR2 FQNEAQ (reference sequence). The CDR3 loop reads CASSLVGGAYGYTF. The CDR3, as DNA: TGTGCCAGCAGCTTAGTTGGAGGGGCCTATGGCTACACCTTC.

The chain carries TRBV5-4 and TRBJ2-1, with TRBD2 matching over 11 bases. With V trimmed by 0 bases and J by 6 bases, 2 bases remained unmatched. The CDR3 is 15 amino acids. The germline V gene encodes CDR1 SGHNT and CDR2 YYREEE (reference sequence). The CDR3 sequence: CASSLVGTSGNEQFF. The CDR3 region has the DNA TGTGCCAGCAGCTTGGTCGGGACTAGCGGCAATGAGCAGTTCTTC. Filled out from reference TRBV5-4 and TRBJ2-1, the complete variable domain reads ETGVTQSPTHLIKTRGQQVTLRCSSQSGHNTVSWYQQALGQGPQFIFQYYREEENGRGNFPPRFSGLQFPNYSSELNVNALELDDSALYLCASSLVGTSGNEQFFGPGTRLTVL.

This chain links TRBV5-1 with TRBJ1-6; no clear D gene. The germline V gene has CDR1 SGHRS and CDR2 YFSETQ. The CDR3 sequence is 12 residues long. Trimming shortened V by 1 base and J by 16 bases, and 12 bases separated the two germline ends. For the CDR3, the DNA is TGCGCCAGCAGCTTGAATATTGGAAATCTCCACTTT. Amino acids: CASSLNIGNLHF.

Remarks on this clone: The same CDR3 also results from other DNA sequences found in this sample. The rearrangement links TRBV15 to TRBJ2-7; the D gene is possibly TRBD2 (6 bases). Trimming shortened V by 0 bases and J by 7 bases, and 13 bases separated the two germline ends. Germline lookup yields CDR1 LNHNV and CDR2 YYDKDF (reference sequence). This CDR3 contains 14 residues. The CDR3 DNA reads TGTGCCACCAGCAGAGATCGGGGACTGTATGAGCAGTACTTC. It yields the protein CATSRDRGLYEQYF.

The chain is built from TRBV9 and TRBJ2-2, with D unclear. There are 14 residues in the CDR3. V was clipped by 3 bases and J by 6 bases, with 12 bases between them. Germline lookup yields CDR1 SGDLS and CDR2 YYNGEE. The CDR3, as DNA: TGTGCCAGCAGCGAATCAGGAGTACCCGGGGAGCTGTTTTTT. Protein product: CASSESGVPGELFF.

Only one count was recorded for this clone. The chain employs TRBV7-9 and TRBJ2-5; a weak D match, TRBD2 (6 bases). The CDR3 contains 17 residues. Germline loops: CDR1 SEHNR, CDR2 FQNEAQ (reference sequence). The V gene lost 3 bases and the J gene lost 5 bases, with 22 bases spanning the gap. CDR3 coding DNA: TGTGCCAGCAGCTTGGGAGATTCAGCGAACGCGGGGGAGACCCAGTACTTC. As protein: CASSLGDSANAGETQYF. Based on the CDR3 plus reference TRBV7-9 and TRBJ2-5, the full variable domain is DTGVSQNPRHKITKRGQNVTFRCDPISEHNRLYWYRQTLGQGPEFLTYFQNEAQLEKSRLLSDRFSAERPKGSFSTLEIQRTEQGDSAMYLCASSLGDSANAGETQYFGPGTRLLVL.

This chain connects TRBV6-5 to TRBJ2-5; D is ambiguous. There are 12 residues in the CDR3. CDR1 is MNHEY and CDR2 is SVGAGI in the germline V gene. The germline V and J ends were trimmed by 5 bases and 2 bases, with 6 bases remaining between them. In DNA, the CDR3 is TGTGCCAGCAGTCAGGCTCAAGAGACCCAGTACTTC. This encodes CASSQAQETQYF.

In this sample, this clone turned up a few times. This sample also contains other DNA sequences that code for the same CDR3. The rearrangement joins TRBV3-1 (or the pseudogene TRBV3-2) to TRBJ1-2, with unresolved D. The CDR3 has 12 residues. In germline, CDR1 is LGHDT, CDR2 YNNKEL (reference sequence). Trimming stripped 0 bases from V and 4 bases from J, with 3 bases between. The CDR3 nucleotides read TGTGCCAGCAGCCAAGACAGCTATGGCTACACCTTC. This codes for CASSQDSYGYTF.

The CDR3 loop is CASSPSDYGYTF. The CDR3, as DNA: TGTGCCAGCTCACCTTCAGACTATGGCTACACCTTC. This sequence joins TRBV18 and TRBJ1-2; D unclear. Trimming pared 3 bases from V and 3 bases from J, leaving 5 bases between. This CDR3 comprises 12 residues. The germline gives CDR1 KGHSH, CDR2 LQKENI. The whole variable domain, remainder taken from reference TRBV18 and TRBJ1-2, is NAGVMQNPRHLVRRRGQEARLRCSPMKGHSHVYWYRQLPEEGLKFMVYLQKENIIDESGMPKERFSAEFPKEGPSILRIQQVVRGDSAAYFCASSPSDYGYTFGSGTRLTVV.

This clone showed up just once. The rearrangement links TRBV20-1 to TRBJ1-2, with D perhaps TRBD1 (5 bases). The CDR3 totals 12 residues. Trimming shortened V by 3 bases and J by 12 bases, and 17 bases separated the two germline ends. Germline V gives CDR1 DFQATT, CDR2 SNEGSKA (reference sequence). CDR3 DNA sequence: TGCAGTGCTAGTGTGGGGGGAGGGTGGCACACCTTC. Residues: CSASVGGGWHTF.

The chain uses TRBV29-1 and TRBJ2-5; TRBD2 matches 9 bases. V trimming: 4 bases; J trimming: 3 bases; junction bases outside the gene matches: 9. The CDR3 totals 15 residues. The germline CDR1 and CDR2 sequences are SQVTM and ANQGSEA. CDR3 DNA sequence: TGCAGCGTTGGTGCAGCTAGCGGGATCGAAGAGACCCAGTACTTC. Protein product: CSVGAASGIEETQYF.

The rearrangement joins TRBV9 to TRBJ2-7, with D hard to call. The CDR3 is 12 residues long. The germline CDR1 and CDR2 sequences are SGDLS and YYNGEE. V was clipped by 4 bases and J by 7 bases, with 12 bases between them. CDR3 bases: TGTGCCAGCAGCCAGCCCTCTAAGGAGCAGTACTTC. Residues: CASSQPSKEQYF.

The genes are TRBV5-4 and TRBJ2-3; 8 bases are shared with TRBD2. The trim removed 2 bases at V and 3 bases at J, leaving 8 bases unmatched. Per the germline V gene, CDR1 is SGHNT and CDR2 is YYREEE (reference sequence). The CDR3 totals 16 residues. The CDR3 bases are TGTGCCAGCAGCTTCGGGGGGGCGATTGGGACAGATACGCAGTATTTT. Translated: CASSFGGAIGTDTQYF.

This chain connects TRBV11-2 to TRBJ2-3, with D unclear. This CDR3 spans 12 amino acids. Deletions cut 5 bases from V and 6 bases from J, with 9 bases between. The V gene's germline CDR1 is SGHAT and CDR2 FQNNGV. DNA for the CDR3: TGTGCCAGCAGCCCCGGTTGGGATACGCAGTATTTT. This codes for CASSPGWDTQYF.

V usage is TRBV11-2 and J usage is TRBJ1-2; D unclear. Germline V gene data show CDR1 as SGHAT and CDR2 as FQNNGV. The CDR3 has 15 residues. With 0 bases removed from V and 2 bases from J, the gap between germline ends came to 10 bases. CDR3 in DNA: TGTGCCAGCAGCTTAGATCTTCCAGAAAACTATGGCTACACCTTC. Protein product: CASSLDLPENYGYTF.

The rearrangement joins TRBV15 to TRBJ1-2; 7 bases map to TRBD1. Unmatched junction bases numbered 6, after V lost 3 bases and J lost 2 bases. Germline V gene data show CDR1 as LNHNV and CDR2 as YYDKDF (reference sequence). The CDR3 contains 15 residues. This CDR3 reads CATSRGDSNNYGYTF. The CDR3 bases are TGTGCCACCAGCAGGGGGGACAGTAACAACTATGGCTACACCTTC.

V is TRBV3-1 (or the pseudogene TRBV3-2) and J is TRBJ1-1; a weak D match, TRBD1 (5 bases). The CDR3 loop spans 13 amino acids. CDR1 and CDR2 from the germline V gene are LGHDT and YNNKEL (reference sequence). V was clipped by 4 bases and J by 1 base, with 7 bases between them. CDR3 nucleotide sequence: TGTGCCAGCAGCCTTACAGGGAACACTGAAGCTTTCTTT. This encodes CASSLTGNTEAFF.